Following are 17 T cell receptor beta chains from one sample sequenced in a study of regulatory T cells in long-lasting Graves disease. To make TCR beta libraries, researchers used iRepertoire HTBI primers and Arm-PCR of CDR3 regions. Using its own MiXCR run on the multiplex PCR reads, TCRdb lists one record per CDR3 protein. The sample has 450,000 to 600,000 distinct CDR3 sequences; roughly 14% are singletons. Stated time point: newly diagnosed GD, antithyroid drugs for less than 3 months. PBMC-derived RNA was used for the TCR library. The sample also formed part of further work on T cells in Graves' hyperthyroidism and ophthalmopathy.

The sequencing here drew on peripheral blood mononuclear cells (PBMCs), taken at new diagnosis, from a patient treated with antithyroid drugs. The receptors derive from a man aged 30-40 years with Graves disease.

This clonotype was detected a few times. This may be a read error, as it is one base from a much larger clone. The conserved closing phenylalanine or tryptophan is absent in this CDR3, likely reflecting a read error. The V gene is TRBV7-2, the J gene TRBJ2-5; no reliable D call. The germline V gene encodes CDR1 SGHTA and CDR2 FQGNSA. Trimming stripped 3 bases from V and 4 bases from J, with 6 bases between. CDR3 length: 12 amino acids. In DNA form, the CDR3 reads TGTGCCAGCAGCTTTCCCCCAGAGACCCAGTACTCC. Its protein is CASSFPPETQYS.

The table lists this clonotype with many counts. This chain connects TRBV29-1 to TRBJ2-1; 10 nucleotides align to TRBD2. Germline CDR1 reads SQVTM; CDR2 reads ANQGSEA. The trim removed 4 bases at V and 9 bases at J, leaving 9 bases unmatched. There are 14 residues in the CDR3. The CDR3 sequence is CSVGRLAGVAEQFF. The CDR3 DNA reads TGCAGCGTTGGTAGGCTAGCGGGAGTGGCTGAGCAGTTCTTC.

This clonotype was seen a few times. V usage is TRBV6-2 or TRBV6-3 and J usage is TRBJ1-1, with D uncertain. There are 13 residues in the CDR3. Germline V gene sequence: CDR1 MNHEY, CDR2 SVGEGT. V dropped 7 bases and J dropped 5 bases, with 14 bases sitting between them. CDR3 coding DNA: TGTGCCAGCACCCTACATCGAGGGACTGAAGCTTTCTTT. It codes for CASTLHRGTEAFF.

In this sample, this clonotype turned up many times. The chain employs TRBV25-1 and TRBJ2-7, with 9 bases identical to TRBD1. This CDR3 spans 18 amino acids. Looked up from germline, CDR1 is MGHDK and CDR2 is SYGVNS. Trimming cost V 1 base and J 2 bases; bases outside gene matches: 12. CDR3 sequence: CASSELEVGDRVTYEQYF. The CDR3 DNA reads as TGTGCCAGCAGTGAATTAGAGGTGGGGGACAGGGTCACCTACGAGCAGTACTTC.

On this clonotype itself: With a much larger clone just one base away, this may be a read error. The chain uses TRBV11-2 and TRBJ2-3; D is perhaps TRBD1 (5 bases). CDR1 is SGHAT, CDR2 FQNNGV, per germline. The CDR3 covers 14 residues. CDR3 loop: CASRSNRGTDAQYF. Written as DNA, the CDR3 is TGTGCCAGCAGATCCAATAGGGGCACAGATGCGCAGTATTTT.

This clonotype was found many times. This chain connects TRBV20-1 to TRBJ1-1; D not resolved. V lost 5 bases and J lost 0, with 13 bases in between. The germline CDR1 and CDR2 sequences are DFQATT and SNEGSKA (reference sequence). The CDR3 contains 14 residues. The CDR3 nucleotides are TGCAGTGCTGAACTTGGGCGAATGAACACTGAAGCTTTCTTT. It codes for CSAELGRMNTEAFF.

Worth noting for this clonotype: This may come from a read error, since a much larger clone is one base off. The genes are TRBV10-3 and TRBJ2-7; D is tentatively TRBD1 or TRBD2 (5 bases each). The J call is doubtful: the DNA matches TRBJ2-1 better. Germline lookup yields CDR1 ENHRY and CDR2 SYGVKD. The CDR3 consists of 11 residues. CDR3 in amino acids: CATRDGAPQFF. In nucleotides, the CDR3 is TGTGCCACCAGGGACGGAGCCCCCCAGTTCTTC.

The gene calls are TRBV6-1 and TRBJ2-5; D is possibly TRBD1 (6 bases). Per germline, CDR1 MNHNS and CDR2 SASEGT. The CDR3 contains 15 residues. V lost 6 bases to trimming and J lost 7 bases, with 21 bases between them. The CDR3: CASSRDRIRAGTQYF. CDR3 DNA: TGTGCCAGCAGCCGAGACAGGATCCGCGCCGGGACCCAGTACTTC.

This clonotype has more than one count but fewer than ten. This chain uses TRBV7-9 with TRBJ2-1, with 9 nucleotides matching TRBD1. After removal of 5 bases from V and 3 bases from J, the junction contained 14 bases not matched to a gene. In germline, CDR1 is SEHNR, CDR2 FQNEAQ (reference sequence). The CDR3 is 18 amino acids. CDR3 sequence: CASSPYRLGQGFYNEQFF. The CDR3 coding sequence is TGTGCCAGCAGCCCCTACAGACTCGGACAGGGGTTCTACAATGAGCAGTTCTTC.

This clonotype was detected many times. The chain couples TRBV12-3 or TRBV12-4 to TRBJ2-6; D is unclear. The CDR3 has 16 amino acids. V was cut by 2 bases and J by 0 bases, with 8 bases left in between. CDR3 DNA: TGTGCCAGCAGTTTAAATGTAAACTCTGGGGCCAACGTCCTGACTTTC. Amino acids: CASSLNVNSGANVLTF.

This clonotype has at least ten counts. The junction departs from germline at one end; a sequencing error may be responsible. J is TRBJ2-1 and V is TRBV11-3; 8 bases match TRBD2. The V gene's germline CDR1 is SGHNT and CDR2 YENEEA. The CDR3 runs 12 residues. This CDR3 is CASSLVGGRLAF. In DNA form, the CDR3 reads TGTGCCAGCAGCTTAGTTGGCGGGAGGCTAGCCTTC.

This clonotype has ten or more counts. The V call is TRBV12-3 or TRBV12-4, the J call TRBJ2-1; TRBD2 matches 12 bases. The CDR3 covers 16 residues. V shed 7 bases, J shed 8 bases, and the junction held 12 bases outside the gene matches. The CDR3 loop reads CASNPSGRGRPHEQFF. The DNA for the CDR3 is TGTGCCAGCAATCCTAGCGGGAGGGGCAGGCCACATGAGCAGTTCTTC.

Many counts were recorded for this clonotype. The chain is built from TRBV7-9 and TRBJ2-6; possible D gene TRBD1, 6 bases. The CDR3 sequence is 19 residues long. The V gene lost 5 bases and the J gene lost 0 bases, with 20 bases spanning the gap. CDR1 is SEHNR and CDR2 is FQNEAQ in the germline V gene (reference sequence). CDR3 loop: CASSPTLTGWVSGANVLTF. Here the CDR3 DNA reads TGTGCCAGCAGCCCCACCCTCACAGGGTGGGTCTCTGGGGCCAACGTCCTGACTTTC. Based on the CDR3 plus reference TRBV7-9 and TRBJ2-6, the full variable domain is DTGVSQNPRHKITKRGQNVTFRCDPISEHNRLYWYRQTLGQGPEFLTYFQNEAQLEKSRLLSDRFSAERPKGSFSTLEIQRTEQGDSAMYLCASSPTLTGWVSGANVLTFGAGSRLTVL.

This clonotype was recorded a few times. The chain carries TRBV9 and TRBJ1-4; D ambiguous. The CDR3 consists of 14 residues. The germline V gene encodes CDR1 SGDLS and CDR2 YYNGEE. V was shortened by 4 bases and J by 4 bases, with 11 bases between the two germline ends. The CDR3 DNA sequence: TGTGCCAGCAGCCTAAGGGATTTTAATGAAAAACTGTTTTTT. Residues: CASSLRDFNEKLFF.

The rearrangement links TRBV5-1 to TRBJ2-2; possibly TRBD1 for D (5 bases). Trimming pared 6 bases from V and 5 bases from J, leaving 11 bases between. The germline CDR1 and CDR2 sequences are SGHRS and YFSETQ. The CDR3 runs to 13 residues. The chain's CDR3 is CASKAGQTGELFF. Here the CDR3 DNA reads TGCGCCAGCAAGGCAGGGCAGACCGGGGAGCTGTTTTTT.

The table lists this clonotype with a few counts. This chain connects TRBV27 to TRBJ1-6, with D possibly being TRBD1 (5 bases). CDR1 and CDR2 (germline): MNHEY, SMNVEV (reference sequence). The V end was cut by 7 bases, the J end by 7 bases, with 11 bases between. This CDR3 has 13 residues. CDR3 residues: CASTGIRNSPLHF. DNA of the CDR3: TGTGCCAGCACAGGGATTCGGAATTCACCCCTCCACTTT.

This clonotype was recorded at least ten times. J is TRBJ2-7 and V is TRBV13, with 12 bases lining up with TRBD1. This CDR3 contains 18 residues. Looked up from germline, CDR1 is PRHDT and CDR2 is FYEKMQ (reference sequence). J gave up 2 bases and V 5 bases, and 13 bases lay outside the gene matches. CDR3 in amino acids: CASSPGTGGSGRAYEQYF. CDR3 in DNA: TGTGCCAGCAGCCCCGGGACAGGGGGCAGCGGGAGGGCCTACGAGCAGTACTTC.